The T cell receptor beta chain described here comes from a study of siplizumab effects on memory and regulatory T cells. Overall study findings and caveats: Alloreactive CD4+ clones that could be mapped were on average about 69% Treg-derived with siplizumab, against about 28% in controls. Proliferating siplizumab-culture Tregs lacked confirmation of suppressive function.

A remark on this clone: Its antigen is not identified.

Per sample, 95,000 to 100,000 TCR templates were assayed. TCRdb's table, derived via immunoSEQ multiplex PCR, lists solely in-frame clones and lacks some. The data contain just over 60,000 clones, roughly 78% of them singletons. The sample comprised memory CD4+ T cells sorted from blood. The receptor was derived from a human donor in good health.

For the CDR3, the DNA is TGTGCCAGCAGATATCAGGGAGGCAATCAGCCCCAGCATTTT. Translating it yields CASRYQGGNQPQHF. The genes are TRBV6-6 and TRBJ1-5; weak D call: TRBD1 (5 bases). V lost 6 bases and J 2 bases, leaving 11 bases between the germline ends. Germline V gene data show CDR1 as MNHNY and CDR2 as SVGAGI (reference sequence). The CDR3 is made up of 14 amino acids.